Each of the 26 T cell receptor beta chains below was sequenced from the same sample in a study of cytomegalovirus exposure and HLA in healthy donors. Here immunoSEQ multiplex PCR was the method, and the copy in TCRdb shows in-frame clones only, minus some. The table shows around 60,000 clones, with 96% occurring only once. What was sequenced was PBMCs. The receptor set was obtained from a woman aged 18-35 years in good health and CMV-seronegative.

The chain carries TRBV4-1 and TRBJ1-5; D is possibly TRBD1 (5 bases). Trimming cost V 0 bases and J 3 bases, with 12 bases left between them. Germline assignment: CDR1 MGHRA and CDR2 YSYEKL. The CDR3 contains 16 residues. The CDR3 DNA sequence: TGCGCCAGCAGCCAAGATCGGGGGGGGGACAATCAGCCCCAGCATTTT. Its protein is CASSQDRGGDNQPQHF.

This clone has just a few counts. This rearrangement joins TRBV25-1 to TRBJ1-5, with D unclear. With 6 bases removed from V and 4 bases from J, the gap between germline ends came to 4 bases. The germline CDR1 and CDR2 sequences are MGHDK and SYGVNS. The CDR3 is made up of 11 amino acids. CDR3 sequence (DNA): TGTGCCAGCAGCTATAATCAGCCCCAGCATTTT. Translation: CASSYNQPQHF.

The rearrangement uses TRBV30 and TRBJ2-2, with 7 positions matching TRBD2. Germline assignment: CDR1 GTSNPN and CDR2 SVGIG (reference sequence). V was clipped by 2 bases and J by 2 bases; unmatched bases: 2. The CDR3 is 14 residues long. CDR3 sequence: CAWSWGGNTGELFF. As DNA, the CDR3 is TGTGCCTGGAGTTGGGGGGGAAACACCGGGGAGCTGTTTTTT. The full variable domain, rest sourced from reference TRBV30 and TRBJ2-2, is SQTIHQWPATLVQPVGSPLSLECTVEGTSNPNLYWYRQAAGRGLQLLFYSVGIGQISSEVPQNLSASRPQDRQFILSSKKLLLSDSGFYLCAWSWGGNTGELFFGEGSRLTVL.

This clone was detected only once. The chain has TRBV7-2 and TRBJ2-2; D unclear. There are 16 residues in the CDR3. CDR1 is SGHTA and CDR2 is FQGNSA in the germline V gene. V lost 3 bases to trimming and J lost 6 bases, with 17 bases between them. The CDR3 DNA sequence: TGTGCCAGCAGCTTCGAACCAGTTCCAAATGCCGGGGAGCTGTTTTTT. The encoded protein is CASSFEPVPNAGELFF.

This rearrangement joins TRBV7-3 to TRBJ2-2, with TRBD1 matching over 8 bases. The CDR3 is 14 residues long. Losses at the gene ends were 5 bases for V and 5 bases for J; bases not matched to a gene: 4. CDR1 SGHTA and CDR2 FQGTGA come from the germline V gene. In nucleotides, the CDR3 is TGTGCCAGCAGCCTCGACAGGGGAACCGGGGAGCTGTTTTTT. Its protein is CASSLDRGTGELFF. Full variable domain (missing parts from reference TRBV7-3 and TRBJ2-2): GAGVSQTPSNKVTEKGKYVELRCDPISGHTALYWYRQSLGQGPEFLIYFQGTGAADDSGLPNDRFFAVRPEGSVSTLKIQRTERGDSAVYLCASSLDRGTGELFFGEGSRLTVL.

The chain couples TRBV28 to TRBJ2-7; 10 nucleotides align to TRBD1. With V trimmed by 3 bases and J by 4 bases, 6 bases remained unmatched. The CDR3 runs 15 residues. The germline gives CDR1 MDHEN, CDR2 SYDVKM. CDR3 amino acids: CASSFWDRGRYEQYF. The CDR3 nucleotides are TGTGCCAGCAGTTTCTGGGACAGGGGACGGTACGAGCAGTACTTC. The variable domain in full, completed from reference TRBV28 and TRBJ2-7, reads DVKVTQSSRYLVKRTGEKVFLECVQDMDHENMFWYRQDPGLGLRLIYFSYDVKMKEKGDIPEGYSVSREKKERFSLILESASTNQTSMYLCASSFWDRGRYEQYFGPGTRLTVT.

The gene calls are TRBV9 and TRBJ1-1; TRBD1 might be the D (6 bases). The CDR3 has 16 amino acids. V was shortened by 4 bases and J by 0 bases, with 16 bases between the two germline ends. Germline CDR1 and CDR2: SGDLS and YYNGEE. The CDR3 bases are TGTGCCAGCAGCCCAGATGGGGGGGCGGTGAACACTGAAGCTTTCTTT. Its translation: CASSPDGGAVNTEAFF.

This chain uses TRBV30 with TRBJ2-3; D remains unclear. CDR3 length: 13 amino acids. V dropped 4 bases and J dropped 2 bases, with 10 bases sitting between them. In germline, CDR1 is GTSNPN, CDR2 SVGIG (reference sequence). CDR3 region: CAWTGANTDTQYF. The DNA for the CDR3 is TGTGCCTGGACTGGAGCCAACACAGATACGCAGTATTTT.

V and J are TRBV18 and TRBJ2-1; a possible D gene is TRBD2 (6 bases). Trimming pared 6 bases from V and 7 bases from J, leaving 13 bases between. Germline CDR1 reads KGHSH; CDR2 reads LQKENI. CDR3 size: 13 residues. The CDR3 sequence: CASSGNRENEQFF. The CDR3 bases are TGTGCCAGCTCGGGGAACCGGGAGAATGAGCAGTTCTTC.

This clone appeared a single time. This chain uses TRBV2 with TRBJ1-1; 10 nucleotides agree with TRBD1. V dropped 8 bases and J dropped 1; count of bases not matched to a gene: 7. Germline CDR1 SNHLY, CDR2 FYNNEI. The CDR3 length is 15 residues. The CDR3: CASQDRGLSNTEAFF. CDR3 DNA sequence: TGTGCCAGCCAAGACAGGGGGCTCTCGAACACTGAAGCTTTCTTT.

The rearrangement joins TRBV19 to TRBJ2-1; TRBD2 might be the D (5 bases). CDR1 is LNHDA, CDR2 SQIVND, per germline (reference sequence). The CDR3 extends over 15 amino acids. V gave up 3 bases and J gave up 6 bases, with 15 bases separating them. The CDR3 DNA reads TGTGCCAGTAGTATCTTTGCCGGGATGGGCAATGAGCAGTTCTTC. This translates into CASSIFAGMGNEQFF.

V usage is TRBV28 and J usage is TRBJ2-6; TRBD2 is a possible D gene (7 bases). Germline-derived CDR1 and CDR2 are MDHEN and SYDVKM. V lost 7 bases and J lost 2, with 27 bases in between. This CDR3 comprises 20 residues. The CDR3 protein is CASTRVGGAAGDTGANVLTF. The CDR3 region has the DNA TGTGCCAGCACCAGAGTGGGGGGCGCGGCGGGGGATACTGGGGCCAACGTCCTGACTTTC.

This chain links TRBV5-1 with TRBJ1-4; 10 bases map to TRBD1. Germline CDR1 is SGHRS and CDR2 is YFSETQ. With V trimmed by 7 bases and J by 8 bases, 11 bases remained unmatched. The CDR3 has 15 residues. CDR3 in DNA: TGCGCCAGCCGCCAATCCGGGACAGGGGAAGAAAAACTGTTTTTT. This translates into CASRQSGTGEEKLFF.

The chain is built from TRBV9 and TRBJ2-2; 8 bases map to TRBD1. Germline V CDR1 and CDR2: SGDLS, YYNGEE. Germline trimming cut 4 bases from V and 7 bases from J; bases unmatched to any gene: 6. The CDR3 has 14 residues. For the CDR3, the DNA is TGTGCCAGCAGCTCCCAGGGGGCGGGCGGGGAGCTGTTTTTT. Protein: CASSSQGAGGELFF. The full variable domain, with the rest looked up from reference TRBV9 and TRBJ2-2, is DSGVTQTPKHLITATGQRVTLRCSPRSGDLSVYWYQQSLDQGLQFLIQYYNGEERAKGNILERFSAQQFPDLHSELNLSSLELGDSALYFCASSSQGAGGELFFGEGSRLTVL.

The V gene is TRBV14, the J gene TRBJ2-2, with TRBD2 matching over 8 bases. Germline CDR1 and CDR2: SGHDN and FVKESK. CDR3 size: 16 residues. Germline trimming cut 4 bases from V and 5 bases from J; bases unmatched to any gene: 9. CDR3 protein: CASSPPGGAGTGELFF. CDR3 DNA: TGTGCCAGCAGCCCCCCCGGGGGGGCGGGGACCGGGGAGCTGTTTTTT.

This sequence joins TRBV19 and TRBJ2-3, with 9 bases fitting TRBD1. Germline-derived CDR1 and CDR2 are LNHDA and SQIVND (reference sequence). This CDR3 region has 18 residues. Unmatched junction bases numbered 13, after V lost 2 bases and J lost 4 bases. The CDR3 sequence: CASSIFPPTGGLPDTQYF. The CDR3, as DNA: TGTGCCAGTAGTATATTCCCCCCGACAGGGGGGCTACCAGATACGCAGTATTTT.

V and J are TRBV19 and TRBJ2-7, with D perhaps matching TRBD1 (7 bases). The CDR3 extends over 14 amino acids. Germline assignment: CDR1 LNHDA and CDR2 SQIVND (reference sequence). V was pared by 8 bases and J by 0 bases, with 14 bases between. The chain's CDR3 is CASQGGPSSYEQYF. For the CDR3, the DNA is TGTGCCAGTCAGGGGGGCCCAAGCTCCTACGAGCAGTACTTC.

The J gene is TRBJ2-7, the V gene TRBV7-7; perhaps TRBD1 as D (5 bases). Germline loops: CDR1 SSHAT, CDR2 FNYEAQ (reference sequence). V gave up 8 bases and J gave up 0 bases, with 8 bases separating them. The CDR3 runs to 12 residues. The CDR3 here is CASPGASYEQYF. CDR3 sequence (DNA): TGTGCCAGCCCTGGGGCCTCCTACGAGCAGTACTTC.

The chain combines TRBV6-5 with TRBJ2-7; 13 bases align to TRBD2. V was clipped by 2 bases and J by 3 bases; unmatched bases: 4. Looked up from germline, CDR1 is MNHEY and CDR2 is SVGAGI. The CDR3 is 16 residues long. The CDR3 DNA reads as TGTGCCAGCAGTTACGAGGGACTAGCGGGGAACTACGAGCAGTACTTC. Protein product: CASSYEGLAGNYEQYF.

CDR3 in DNA: TGTGCCAGCAGGCCATACAGGGAGAACACTGAAGCTTTCTTT. As protein: CASRPYRENTEAFF. This rearrangement joins TRBV28 to TRBJ1-1; D might be TRBD1 (6 bases). V lost 6 bases, J lost 1 base, and 12 bases lay in between. The CDR3 totals 14 residues. Germline lookup yields CDR1 MDHEN and CDR2 SYDVKM.

The chain is built from TRBV5-1 and TRBJ2-5, with D tentatively TRBD2 (5 bases). V lost 3 bases, J lost 5 bases, and 11 bases lay in between. Looked up from germline, CDR1 is SGHRS and CDR2 is YFSETQ. This CDR3 is 13 amino acids long. For the CDR3, the DNA is TGCGCCAGCAGCTCCGACGGCGGGGAGACCCAGTACTTC. Translation gives CASSSDGGETQYF.

The CDR3 DNA is TGTGCCAGCAGCGGACAGGGGGCTAACTACGAGCAGTACTTC. Its translation: CASSGQGANYEQYF. The chain links TRBV28 to TRBJ2-7; 11 bases agree with TRBD1. The CDR3 has 14 amino acids. With V trimmed by 6 bases and J by 3 bases, 4 bases remained unmatched. The germline gives CDR1 MDHEN, CDR2 SYDVKM. Combining the CDR3 with reference TRBV28 and TRBJ2-7 gives the whole variable domain DVKVTQSSRYLVKRTGEKVFLECVQDMDHENMFWYRQDPGLGLRLIYFSYDVKMKEKGDIPEGYSVSREKKERFSLILESASTNQTSMYLCASSGQGANYEQYFGPGTRLTVT.

The rearrangement uses TRBV18 and TRBJ1-3, with 8 positions matching TRBD1. CDR1 is KGHSH and CDR2 is LQKENI in the germline V gene. The CDR3 consists of 20 residues. After removal of 3 bases from V and 1 base from J, the junction contained 17 bases not matched to a gene. In DNA, the CDR3 is TGTGCCAGCTCACCCCTTTTGACAGGGGCTCGCAGGCTATCTGGAAACACCATATATTTT. Its translation: CASSPLLTGARRLSGNTIYF.

For this clone: Other DNA sequences from this sample encode an identical CDR3 as well. V is TRBV28 and J is TRBJ2-3; no firm D call. The V end lost 4 bases, the J end lost 3 bases, and 2 bases lay between the germline ends. The V gene's germline CDR1 is MDHEN and CDR2 SYDVKM. The CDR3 has 11 amino acids. The CDR3 reads CASSSTDTQYF. The CDR3 nucleotides are TGTGCCAGCAGTTCGACAGATACGCAGTATTTT.

This chain connects TRBV10-3 to TRBJ1-4, with D maybe TRBD1 (5 bases). The length of the CDR3 is 16 residues. In germline, CDR1 is ENHRY, CDR2 SYGVKD. Trimming removed 3 bases from V and 0 bases from J, with 11 bases in between. The CDR3 is CAISDPSTATNEKLFF. The DNA of the CDR3 is TGTGCCATCAGTGACCCTTCGACAGCAACTAATGAAAAACTGTTTTTT.

This clone was found once. The J gene is TRBJ1-1, the V gene TRBV27, with D unresolved. Germline V CDR1 and CDR2: MNHEY, SMNVEV (reference sequence). This CDR3 is built from 11 residues. The germline V and J ends were trimmed by 11 bases and 8 bases, with 15 bases remaining between them. The CDR3 DNA sequence: TGTGCCCGAGAGGAGGGAAGCGAAGCTTTCTTT. It codes for CAREEGSEAFF.